The present T cell receptor (beta chain) was sequenced within a study of CD8+CD57+ T cells in acquired aplastic anemia. Sequenced patients had shown CD8+CD57+ cell expansion by flow cytometry. A severe acquired aplastic anemia diagnosis applied to all patients. This clonotype was seen repeatedly, ten times or more. The antigen is undetermined. Study-wide results and limits: Patients and controls shared 25 to 30 CD8+ CDR3 sequences. Patients versus controls showed no significant CD8+ Simpson's diversity difference.

Germline V lookup: CDR1 SGHAT, CDR2 FQNNGV. V lost 5 bases and J lost 5; bases outside the gene matches: 7. The CDR3 length is 14 residues. Genomic DNA acted as the template from which TCR beta VDJ combination and CDR3 sequence profiling were carried out. TCRdb fed the reads into MiXCR, producing one record per CDR3 protein. The data show roughly 170,000 distinct CDR3 sequences, around 50% seen once. The sequenced material came from sorted CD4+, CD8+, or CD8+CD57+ T cells (not recorded which) from PBMCs. The J gene is TRBJ2-5, the V gene TRBV11-2, with 8 positions matching TRBD2. The TCR was taken from a human donor with aplastic anemia. CDR3 amino acids: CASSPSGGDETQYF. Written as DNA, the CDR3 is TGTGCCAGCAGCCCGAGCGGGGGAGATGAGACCCAGTACTTC.